This paragraph covers one T cell receptor (beta chain) sequence. This sample stems from a study of blood T cell repertoires in COVID-19. Data came from immunoSEQ multiplex PCR; TCRdb stores just in-frame clones and leaves some out. The sample lists about 360,000 clones; 80% to 90% were seen once. The sequence derives from a woman aged 55-70 years with COVID-19, enrolled during active disease. Sequenced sample: peripheral blood.

This chain's CDR3 is CASSPAPGQAGLDGYTF. In nucleotides, the CDR3 is TGTGCCAGCTCACCGGCACCGGGACAGGCGGGACTGGATGGCTACACCTTC. This sequence joins TRBV18 and TRBJ1-2, with TRBD1 matching over 8 bases. Germline V lookup: CDR1 KGHSH, CDR2 LQKENI. V was pared by 3 bases and J by 6 bases, with 15 bases of the junction left unmatched. The CDR3 consists of 17 residues.